This paragraph reports one T cell receptor beta chain. Its specificity is not known. This CDR3 comprises 14 residues. Trimming pared 0 bases from V and 2 bases from J, leaving 8 bases between. CDR1 and CDR2 (germline): SGHRS, YFSETQ. The data originate from a study of STAT5B mutations in CD4+ large granular lymphocyte leukemia. The wider study: Among healthy donors, a particular HLA allele went with more CDR3 'QG' motifs.

The survey-level immunoSEQ assay was used. This table comes from immunoSEQ multiplex PCR, and its TCRdb copy is limited to in-frame clones, with some not included. Altogether tens of thousands of clones are present, about 65% being singletons, with the ten largest covering roughly 2%. Study-level points and caveats: No patients shared main leukemic clonotypes, though about 25% appeared at low frequency elsewhere. Top patient clones used TRBV06 genes more often: 8/27 versus 2/35 in controls.

This sequence was found in a human donor in good health. The chain has TRBV5-1 and TRBJ2-5; D call uncertain. Sequencing input: CD4+ T cells from blood buffy coats. CDR3 sequence (DNA): TGCGCCAGCAGCTTGGGACAAAAGCAAGAGACCCAGTACTTC. Translation: CASSLGQKQETQYF. Based on the CDR3 plus reference TRBV5-1 and TRBJ2-5, the full variable domain is KAGVTQTPRYLIKTRGQQVTLSCSPISGHRSVSWYQQTPGQGLQFLFEYFSETQRNKGNFPGRFSGRQFSNSRSEMNVSTLELGDSALYLCASSLGQKQETQYFGPGTRLLVL.